This T cell receptor beta chain was sequenced during a study of shared clonotypes between healthy human individuals. Trimming shortened V by 8 bases and J by 6 bases, and 31 bases separated the two germline ends. The germline gives CDR1 SEHNR, CDR2 FQNEAQ (reference sequence). The CDR3 consists of 18 residues. Samples underwent the assay at deep level. Every immunoSEQ plate was one replicate of a subset's evenly spread DNA. Profiled with immunoSEQ multiplex PCR; TCRdb holds only in-frame clones, not every one. The sample includes 450,000 to 600,000 clones, approximately 79% of them seen just once. The chain employs TRBV7-9 and TRBJ1-1; D remains ambiguous. The TCR comes from a woman aged 40 to 50 in good health. Some clones in this sample may be carry-over from other donors' samples. The sample taken for sequencing was PBMCs. The DNA for the CDR3 is TGTGCCAGCCGCCGGACTACTACGGTGAAAGTGCTGTACGCTGAAGCTTTCTTT. Protein product: CASRRTTTVKVLYAEAFF.